A few counts support the clone carrying this T cell receptor beta chain. Its antigen remains unknown. These oral cavity squamous cell carcinomas were HPV-negative and locally advanced. The sample belongs to a study of neoadjuvant anti-PD-1 for oral cavity cancer. Study summary: Patients without progression got a fourth dose around day 43.

General observations from the study: Higher pretreatment blood Treg/Th17 ratios correlated with higher pretreatment blood and lower post-treatment tumor TCRbeta clonality.

Sequencing was performed with immunoSEQ multiplex PCR; in TCRdb, only in-frame clones are kept and a portion is missing. Here the sample spans about 14,000 clones, roughly two thirds being singletons. With 4 bases clipped from V and 2 bases from J, the junction kept 7 bases outside the gene matches. This CDR3 contains 16 residues. CDR1 SGHRS and CDR2 YFSETQ come from the germline V gene. This sequence was found in a person aged 40 to 85 with oral cavity squamous cell carcinoma. The chain recombines TRBV5-1 with TRBJ1-3; 9 bases are a match to TRBD1. Sequences were derived from PBMCs, sampled before nivolumab (anti-PD-1) treatment. The CDR3 here is CASSQGTGPAGNTIYF. As DNA, the CDR3 is TGCGCCAGCAGCCAGGGGACAGGGCCCGCTGGAAACACCATATATTTT.